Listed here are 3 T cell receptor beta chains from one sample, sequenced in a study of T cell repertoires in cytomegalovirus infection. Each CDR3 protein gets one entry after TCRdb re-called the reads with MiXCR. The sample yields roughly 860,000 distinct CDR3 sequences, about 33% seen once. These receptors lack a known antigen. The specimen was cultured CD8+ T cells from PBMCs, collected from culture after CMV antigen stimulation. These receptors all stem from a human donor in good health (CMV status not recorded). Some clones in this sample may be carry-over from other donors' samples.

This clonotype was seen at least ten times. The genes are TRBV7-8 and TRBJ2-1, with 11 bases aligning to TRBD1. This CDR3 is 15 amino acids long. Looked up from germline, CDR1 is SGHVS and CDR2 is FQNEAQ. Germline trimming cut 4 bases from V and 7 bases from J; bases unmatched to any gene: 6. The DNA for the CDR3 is TGTGCCAGCAGCTCGGCCGGGACAGGGGGGAATGAGCAGTTCTTC. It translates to CASSSAGTGGNEQFF.

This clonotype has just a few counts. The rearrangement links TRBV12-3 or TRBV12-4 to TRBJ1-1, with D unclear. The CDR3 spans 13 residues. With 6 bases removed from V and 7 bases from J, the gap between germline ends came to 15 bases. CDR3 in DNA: TGTGCCAGCAGCCCAAGCGGCAAGTTTGAAGCTTTCTTT. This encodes CASSPSGKFEAFF.

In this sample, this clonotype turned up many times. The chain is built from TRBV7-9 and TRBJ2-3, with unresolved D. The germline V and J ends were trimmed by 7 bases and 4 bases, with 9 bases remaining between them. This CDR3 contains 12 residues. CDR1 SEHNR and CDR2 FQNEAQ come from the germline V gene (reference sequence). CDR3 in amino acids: CASTRSADTQYF. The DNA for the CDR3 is TGTGCCAGCACCAGGAGCGCAGATACGCAGTATTTT.